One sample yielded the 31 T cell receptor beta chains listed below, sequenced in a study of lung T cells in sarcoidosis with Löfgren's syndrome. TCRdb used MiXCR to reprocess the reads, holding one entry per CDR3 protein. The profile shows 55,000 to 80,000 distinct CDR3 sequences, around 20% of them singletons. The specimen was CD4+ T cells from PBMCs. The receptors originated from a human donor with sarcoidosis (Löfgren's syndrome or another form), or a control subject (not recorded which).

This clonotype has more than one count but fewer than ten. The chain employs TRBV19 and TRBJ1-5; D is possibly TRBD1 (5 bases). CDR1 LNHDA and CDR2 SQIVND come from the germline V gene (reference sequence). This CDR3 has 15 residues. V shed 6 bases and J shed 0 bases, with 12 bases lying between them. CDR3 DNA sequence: TGTGCCAGTAGCCAGGGAGGTTATAGCAATCAGCCCCAGCATTTT. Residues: CASSQGGYSNQPQHF.

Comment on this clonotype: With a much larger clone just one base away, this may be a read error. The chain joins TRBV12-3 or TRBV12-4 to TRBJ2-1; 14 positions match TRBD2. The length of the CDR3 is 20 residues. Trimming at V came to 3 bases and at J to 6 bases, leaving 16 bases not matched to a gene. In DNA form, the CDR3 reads TGTGCCAGCAGTTTTCAGGCGGGACTAGCGGGAGTACCCCACCGCAATGAGCAGTTCTTC. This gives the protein CASSFQAGLAGVPHRNEQFF.

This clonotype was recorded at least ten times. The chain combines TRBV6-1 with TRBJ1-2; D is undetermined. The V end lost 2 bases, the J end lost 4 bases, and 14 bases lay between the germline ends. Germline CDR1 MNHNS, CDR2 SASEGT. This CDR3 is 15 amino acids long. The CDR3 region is CASSEYGIRAYGYTF. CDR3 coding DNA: TGTGCCAGCAGTGAATATGGGATTCGGGCCTATGGCTACACCTTC.

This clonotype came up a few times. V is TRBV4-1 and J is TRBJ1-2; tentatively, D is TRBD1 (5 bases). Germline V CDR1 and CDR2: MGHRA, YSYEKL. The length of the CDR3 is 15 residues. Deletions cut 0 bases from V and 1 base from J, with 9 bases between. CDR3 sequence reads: CASSQELGVNYGYTF. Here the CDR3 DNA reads TGCGCCAGCAGCCAAGAACTAGGGGTTAACTATGGCTACACCTTC.

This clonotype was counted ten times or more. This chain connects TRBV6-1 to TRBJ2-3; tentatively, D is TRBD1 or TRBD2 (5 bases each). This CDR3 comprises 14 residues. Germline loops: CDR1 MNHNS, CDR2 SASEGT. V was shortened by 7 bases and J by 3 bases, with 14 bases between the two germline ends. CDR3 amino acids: CASIGDWGTDTQYF. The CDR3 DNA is TGTGCCAGCATCGGGGATTGGGGGACAGATACGCAGTATTTT.

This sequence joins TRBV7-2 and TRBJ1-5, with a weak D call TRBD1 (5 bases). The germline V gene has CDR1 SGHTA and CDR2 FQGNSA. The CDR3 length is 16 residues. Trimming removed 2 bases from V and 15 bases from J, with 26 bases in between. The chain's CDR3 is CASSLNGPGTISPRHF. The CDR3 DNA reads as TGTGCCAGCAGCTTAAACGGGCCGGGGACGATCAGCCCCAGGCATTTT.

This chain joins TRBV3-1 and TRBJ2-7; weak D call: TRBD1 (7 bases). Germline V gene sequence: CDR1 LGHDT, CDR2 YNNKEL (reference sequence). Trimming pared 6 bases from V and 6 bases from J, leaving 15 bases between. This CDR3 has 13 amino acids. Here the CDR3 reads CASSTFQGGEQYV. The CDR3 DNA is TGTGCCAGCAGTACATTCCAGGGGGGCGAGCAGTACGTC.

The CDR3 bases are TGCGCCAGCAGCTTGGACCATAGCACAGATACGCAGTATTTT. Translating it yields CASSLDHSTDTQYF. This chain joins TRBV5-1 and TRBJ2-3, with unresolved D. Trimming cost V 0 bases and J 0 bases, with 5 bases left between them. Germline values: CDR1 SGHRS, CDR2 YFSETQ. This CDR3 spans 14 amino acids.

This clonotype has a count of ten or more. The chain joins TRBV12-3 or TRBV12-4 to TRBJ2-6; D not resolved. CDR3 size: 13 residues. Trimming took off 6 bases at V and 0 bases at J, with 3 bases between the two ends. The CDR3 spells CASRDSGANVLTF. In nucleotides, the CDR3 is TGTGCCAGCAGAGACTCTGGGGCCAACGTCCTGACTTTC.

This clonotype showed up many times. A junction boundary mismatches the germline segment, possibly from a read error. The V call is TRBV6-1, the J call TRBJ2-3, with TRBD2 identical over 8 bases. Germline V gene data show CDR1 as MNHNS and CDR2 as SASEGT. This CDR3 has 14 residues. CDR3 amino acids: CATSRGGSTDTQYF. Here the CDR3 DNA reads TGTGCCACCAGTCGCGGGGGGTCCACAGATACGCAGTATTTT.

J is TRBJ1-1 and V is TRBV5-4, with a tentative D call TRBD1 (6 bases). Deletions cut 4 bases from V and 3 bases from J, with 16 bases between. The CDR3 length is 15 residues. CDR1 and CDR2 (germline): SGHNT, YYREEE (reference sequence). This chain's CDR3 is CASSTPLGAYTEAFF. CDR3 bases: TGTGCCAGCAGCACACCATTGGGGGCCTACACTGAAGCTTTCTTT. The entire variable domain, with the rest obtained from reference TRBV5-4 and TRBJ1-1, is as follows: ETGVTQSPTHLIKTRGQQVTLRCSSQSGHNTVSWYQQALGQGPQFIFQYYREEENGRGNFPPRFSGLQFPNYSSELNVNALELDDSALYLCASSTPLGAYTEAFFGQGTRLTVV.

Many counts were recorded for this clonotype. The CDR3 DNA reads as TGTGCCAGCAGTTATGGGACAAATAGCAATCAGCCCCAGCATTTT. Translating it yields CASSYGTNSNQPQHF. The gene calls are TRBV28 and TRBJ1-5; the D gene is possibly TRBD1 (6 bases). CDR1 is MDHEN and CDR2 is SYDVKM in the germline V gene. The V and J ends lost 4 bases and 0 bases respectively, with 10 bases between them. This CDR3 has 15 residues. The whole variable domain, remainder taken from reference TRBV28 and TRBJ1-5, is DVKVTQSSRYLVKRTGEKVFLECVQDMDHENMFWYRQDPGLGLRLIYFSYDVKMKEKGDIPEGYSVSREKKERFSLILESASTNQTSMYLCASSYGTNSNQPQHFGDGTRLSIL.

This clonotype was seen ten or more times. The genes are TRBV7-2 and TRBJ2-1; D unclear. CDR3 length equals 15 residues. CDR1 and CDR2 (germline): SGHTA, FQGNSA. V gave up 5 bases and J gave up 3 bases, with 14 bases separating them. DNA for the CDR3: TGTGCCAGCAGCCCCCAGAGAGGCAGCTACAATGAGCAGTTCTTC. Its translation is CASSPQRGSYNEQFF.

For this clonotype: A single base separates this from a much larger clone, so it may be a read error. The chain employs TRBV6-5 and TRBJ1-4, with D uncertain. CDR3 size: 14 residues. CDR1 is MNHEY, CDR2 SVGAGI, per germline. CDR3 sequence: CASSPWTTNEELFF. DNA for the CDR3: TGTGCCAGCAGTCCGTGGACGACTAATGAAGAACTGTTTTTT.

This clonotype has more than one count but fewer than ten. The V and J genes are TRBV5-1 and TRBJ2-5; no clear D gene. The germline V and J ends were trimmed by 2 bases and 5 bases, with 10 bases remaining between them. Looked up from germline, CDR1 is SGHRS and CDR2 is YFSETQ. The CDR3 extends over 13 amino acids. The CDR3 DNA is TGCGCCAGCAGCTTCAGAGGATCCGAGACCCAGTACTTC. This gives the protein CASSFRGSETQYF.

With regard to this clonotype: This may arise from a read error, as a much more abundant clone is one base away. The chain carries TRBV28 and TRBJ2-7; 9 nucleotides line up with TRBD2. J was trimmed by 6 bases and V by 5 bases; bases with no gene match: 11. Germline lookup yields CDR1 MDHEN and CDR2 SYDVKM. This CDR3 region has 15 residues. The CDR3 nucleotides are TGTGCCAGCAGTCCCGAGAATAGCGGGAGATCCGAGCAGTACTTC. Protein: CASSPENSGRSEQYF.

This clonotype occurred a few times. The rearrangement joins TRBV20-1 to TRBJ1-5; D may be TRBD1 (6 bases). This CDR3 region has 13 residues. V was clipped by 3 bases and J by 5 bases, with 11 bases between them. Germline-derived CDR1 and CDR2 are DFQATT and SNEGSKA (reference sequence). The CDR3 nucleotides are TGCAGTGCTAGCGGCAGGGGTGATCAGCCCCAGCATTTT. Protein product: CSASGRGDQPQHF.

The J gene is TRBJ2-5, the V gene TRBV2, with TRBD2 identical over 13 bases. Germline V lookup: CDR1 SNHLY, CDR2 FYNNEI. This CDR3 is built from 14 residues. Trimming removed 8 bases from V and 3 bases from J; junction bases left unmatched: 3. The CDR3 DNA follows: TGTGCCAGCGGGGGGACTAGCGGGAAAGAGACCCAGTACTTC. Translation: CASGGTSGKETQYF.

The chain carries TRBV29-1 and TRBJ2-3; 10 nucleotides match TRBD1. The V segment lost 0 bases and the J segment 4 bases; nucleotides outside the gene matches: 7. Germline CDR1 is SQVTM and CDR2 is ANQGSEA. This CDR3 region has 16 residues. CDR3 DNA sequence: TGCAGCGTTGAAGATCGACAGGGGGCATCGGCAGATACGCAGTATTTT. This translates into CSVEDRQGASADTQYF.

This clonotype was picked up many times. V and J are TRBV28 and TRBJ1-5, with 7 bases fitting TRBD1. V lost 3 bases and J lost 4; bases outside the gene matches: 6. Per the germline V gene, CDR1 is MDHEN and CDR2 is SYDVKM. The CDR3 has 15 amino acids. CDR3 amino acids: CASSFNRGGNQPQHF. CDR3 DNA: TGTGCCAGCAGTTTTAACAGGGGAGGGAATCAGCCCCAGCATTTT.

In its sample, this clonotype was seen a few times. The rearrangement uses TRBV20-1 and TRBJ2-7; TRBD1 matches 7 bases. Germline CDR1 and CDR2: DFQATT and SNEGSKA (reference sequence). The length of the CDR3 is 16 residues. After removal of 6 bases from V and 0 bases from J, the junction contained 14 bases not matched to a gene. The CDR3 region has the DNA TGCAGTGCAGACAGCGGACGGGACAGTTACTCCTACGAGCAGTACGTC. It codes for CSADSGRDSYSYEQYV.

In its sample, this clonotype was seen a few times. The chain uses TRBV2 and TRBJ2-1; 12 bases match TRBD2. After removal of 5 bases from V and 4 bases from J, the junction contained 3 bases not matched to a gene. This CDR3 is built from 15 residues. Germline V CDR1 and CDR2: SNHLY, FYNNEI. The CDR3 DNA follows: TGTGCCAGCAGTCCGCTAGCGGGAGGGTACAATGAGCAGTTCTTC. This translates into CASSPLAGGYNEQFF.

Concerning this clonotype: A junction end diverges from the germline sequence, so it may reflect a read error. Written as DNA, the CDR3 is TGTGCCGGCAGCCTTCTCCCGGACAGGGTTTACAATGAGCAGTTCTTC. Amino acid sequence: CAGSLLPDRVYNEQFF. The V and J genes are TRBV4-2 and TRBJ2-1, with 8 bases identical to TRBD1. This CDR3 spans 16 amino acids. CDR1 and CDR2 from the germline V gene are LGHNA and YNFKEQ.

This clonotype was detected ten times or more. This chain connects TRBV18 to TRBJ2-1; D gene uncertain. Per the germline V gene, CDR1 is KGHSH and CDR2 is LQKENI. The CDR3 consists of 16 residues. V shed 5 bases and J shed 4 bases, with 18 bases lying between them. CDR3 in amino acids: CASSTLGPRSYNEQFF. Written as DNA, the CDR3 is TGTGCCAGCTCAACACTGGGTCCTCGCTCTTACAATGAGCAGTTCTTC.

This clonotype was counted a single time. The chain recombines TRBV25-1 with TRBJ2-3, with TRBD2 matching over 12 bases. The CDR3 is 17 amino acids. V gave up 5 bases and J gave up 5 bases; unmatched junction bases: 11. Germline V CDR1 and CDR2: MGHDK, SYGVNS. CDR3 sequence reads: CASSLMTSGGAIDTQYF. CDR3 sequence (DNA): TGTGCCAGCAGTCTCATGACTAGCGGGGGAGCGATAGATACGCAGTATTTT.

This CDR3 reads CATSRMDSQNSPLHF. CDR3 nucleotides: TGTGCCACCAGCAGGATGGACAGCCAAAATTCACCCCTCCACTTT. The chain has TRBV15 and TRBJ1-6; D possibly corresponds to TRBD1 (6 bases). Germline V gene lookup returns CDR1 LNHNV and CDR2 YYDKDF (reference sequence). V shed 3 bases and J shed 7 bases, with 13 bases lying between them. CDR3 length: 15 residues.

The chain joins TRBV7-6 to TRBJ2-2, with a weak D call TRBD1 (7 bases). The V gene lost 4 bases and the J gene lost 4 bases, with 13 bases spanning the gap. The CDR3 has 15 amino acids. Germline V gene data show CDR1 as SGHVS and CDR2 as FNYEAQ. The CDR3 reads CASSSAGGSTGELFF. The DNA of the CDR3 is TGTGCCAGCAGCTCGGCAGGGGGGAGCACCGGGGAGCTGTTTTTT.

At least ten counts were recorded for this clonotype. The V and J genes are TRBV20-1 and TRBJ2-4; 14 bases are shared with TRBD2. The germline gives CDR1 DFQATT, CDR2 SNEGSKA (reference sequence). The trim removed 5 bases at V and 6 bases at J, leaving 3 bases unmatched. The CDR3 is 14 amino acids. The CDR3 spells CSAPGTSGGNIQYF. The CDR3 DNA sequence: TGCAGTGCTCCGGGGACTAGCGGGGGAAACATTCAGTACTTC.

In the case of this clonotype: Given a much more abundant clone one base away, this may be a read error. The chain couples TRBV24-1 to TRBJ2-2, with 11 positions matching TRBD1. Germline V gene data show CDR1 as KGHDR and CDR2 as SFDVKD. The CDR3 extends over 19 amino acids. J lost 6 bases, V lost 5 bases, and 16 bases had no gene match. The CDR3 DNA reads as TGTGCCACCAGTGGGTATTACGGGACAGGGGGAAACGGACCCGGGGAGCTGTTTTTT. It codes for CATSGYYGTGGNGPGELFF.

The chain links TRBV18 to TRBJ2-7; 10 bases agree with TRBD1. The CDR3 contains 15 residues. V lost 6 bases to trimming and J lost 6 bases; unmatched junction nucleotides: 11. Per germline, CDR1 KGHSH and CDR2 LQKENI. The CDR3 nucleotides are TGTGCCAGCTCTCCCCGAGGGGACAGGGGTCTCGAGCAGTACTTC. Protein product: CASSPRGDRGLEQYF.

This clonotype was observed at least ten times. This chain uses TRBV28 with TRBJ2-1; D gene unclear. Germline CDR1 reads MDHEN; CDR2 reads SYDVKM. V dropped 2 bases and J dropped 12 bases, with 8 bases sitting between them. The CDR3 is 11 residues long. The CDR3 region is CASSLRVRQFF. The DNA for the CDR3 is TGTGCCAGCAGTTTACGTGTTAGGCAGTTCTTC.